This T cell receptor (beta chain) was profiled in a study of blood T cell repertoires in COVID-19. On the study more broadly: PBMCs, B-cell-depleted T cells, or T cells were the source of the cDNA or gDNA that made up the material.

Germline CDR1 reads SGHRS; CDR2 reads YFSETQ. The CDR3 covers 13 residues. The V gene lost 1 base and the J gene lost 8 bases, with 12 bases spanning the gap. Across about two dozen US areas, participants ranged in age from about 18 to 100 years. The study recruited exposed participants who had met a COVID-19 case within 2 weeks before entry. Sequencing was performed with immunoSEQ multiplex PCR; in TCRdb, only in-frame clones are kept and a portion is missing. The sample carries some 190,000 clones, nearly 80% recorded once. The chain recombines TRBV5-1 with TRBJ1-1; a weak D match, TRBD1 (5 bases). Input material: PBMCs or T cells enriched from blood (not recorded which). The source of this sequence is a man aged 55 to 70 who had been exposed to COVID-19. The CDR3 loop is CASSLWAGWEAFF. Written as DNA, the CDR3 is TGCGCCAGCAGCTTGTGGGCAGGGTGGGAAGCTTTCTTT. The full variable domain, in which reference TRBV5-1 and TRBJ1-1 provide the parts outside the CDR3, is KAGVTQTPRYLIKTRGQQVTLSCSPISGHRSVSWYQQTPGQGLQFLFEYFSETQRNKGNFPGRFSGRQFSNSRSEMNVSTLELGDSALYLCASSLWAGWEAFFGQGTRLTVV.